The present entry profiles one TCR beta chain with its context. Antigen specificity is unknown. This beta chain represents an off-target read in a library built for alpha chains; its size is of limited meaning. This specimen comes from a study of spatial heterogeneity in lung cancer. Looking at the study overall: Averaged across combinations, each unique TCR and UMI pairing appeared more than ten times in raw reads, which were uncorrected. Study results and limitations: Estimation of coverage gave values of around 7% for alpha and 13% for beta chains in tumor T cells. The number of expanded tumor alpha and beta chains correlated with mutation number.

Noted time point: sample taken at primary tumor resection. The donor group consisted of some 70 patients who had untreated, early-stage non-small cell lung cancer. Single TCR cDNA molecules each had their own unique molecular identifier. TCRdb passed the 5' RACE reads through MiXCR, listing each CDR3 protein once. This sample has roughly 18,000 distinct CDR3 sequences; approximately 10% occur once, and the top ten carry less than 25%. With 1 base clipped from V and 5 bases from J, the junction kept 8 bases outside the gene matches. The CDR3 sequence is 16 residues long. Germline assignment: CDR1 SGHRS and CDR2 YFSETQ.

The TCR was taken from a female donor with early-stage non-small cell lung cancer. Sequenced here: lung tumor tissue, sampled at surgery. The chain employs TRBV5-1 and TRBJ2-5; the match to TRBD1 covers 10 bases. The CDR3 region has the DNA TGCGCCAGCAGCTTGAGCGACAGGGGGCGAGGGGAGACCCAGTACTTC. It specifies CASSLSDRGRGETQYF.